The 7 T cell receptor beta chains reported below all come from one sample, sequenced in a study of vaccination and CD4 T cells after COVID-19. Sequenced with the Oncomine TCR Beta short-read assay was DNA taken from cultured CD4+ T cells. MiXCR, run by TCRdb on the PCR reads, gives a single entry per CDR3 protein. Of 13,000 or so distinct CDR3 sequences detected, less than 65% appear once; the ten largest clones hold approximately 12%. Treatment specified: approximately 10-day PBMC culture with coronavirus spike peptide pools or control peptides (ViraFEST assay). The antigens these receptors bind are not known. Sequencing was done on a sample of CD4+ T cells from blood, cultured in vitro. The source is a human donor who had recovered from COVID-19.

The rearrangement links TRBV6-5 to TRBJ2-7; 13 bases are shared with TRBD2. CDR1 and CDR2 from the germline V gene are MNHEY and SVGAGI. Trimming took 0 bases from V and 3 from J; bases not matched to a gene: 5. CDR3 length: 17 residues. CDR3 nucleotide sequence: TGTGCCAGCAGTTACTCGATACGGACTAGCGGGAGCTACGAGCAGTACTTC. It yields the protein CASSYSIRTSGSYEQYF.

This clonotype was seen a single time. This chain uses TRBV27 with TRBJ1-2; possible D gene TRBD1, 5 bases. Germline V gene data show CDR1 as MNHEY and CDR2 as SMNVEV (reference sequence). This CDR3 comprises 15 residues. V was shortened by 2 bases and J by 4 bases, with 14 bases between the two germline ends. The CDR3 sequence: CASSLGWGSGYGYTF. CDR3 sequence (DNA): TGTGCCAGCAGTTTAGGGTGGGGGTCGGGCTATGGCTACACCTTC.

The rearrangement links TRBV5-4 to TRBJ2-1, with unresolved D. The V and J ends lost 3 bases and 2 bases respectively, with 15 bases between them. Germline V lookup: CDR1 SGHNT, CDR2 YYREEE (reference sequence). The CDR3 has 16 amino acids. The CDR3: CASSSASARTYNEQFF. DNA of the CDR3: TGTGCCAGCAGCTCGGCAAGCGCCAGAACCTACAATGAGCAGTTCTTC. Drawing the rest from reference TRBV5-4 and TRBJ2-1, the complete variable domain is ETGVTQSPTHLIKTRGQQVTLRCSSQSGHNTVSWYQQALGQGPQFIFQYYREEENGRGNFPPRFSGLQFPNYSSELNVNALELDDSALYLCASSSASARTYNEQFFGPGTRLTVL.

The rearrangement joins TRBV27 to TRBJ1-3; no reliable D call. The germline V and J ends were trimmed by 4 bases and 8 bases, with 9 bases remaining between them. The CDR3 covers 12 residues. The V gene's germline CDR1 is MNHEY and CDR2 SMNVEV (reference sequence). CDR3 in amino acids: CASSSGWDTIYF. The DNA of the CDR3 is TGTGCCAGCAGTTCAGGATGGGACACCATATATTTT.

This clonotype was counted only a few times. V usage is TRBV19 and J usage is TRBJ2-2, with D unresolved. Germline assignment: CDR1 LNHDA and CDR2 SQIVND (reference sequence). The CDR3 consists of 12 residues. Trimming removed 5 bases from V and 2 bases from J, with 3 bases in between. In DNA, the CDR3 is TGTGCCAGTAGTCCCAACACCGGGGAGCTGTTTTTT. Its translation is CASSPNTGELFF.

The V call is TRBV27, the J call TRBJ1-2; D uncertain. The CDR3 totals 13 residues. With 2 bases removed from V and 7 bases from J, the gap between germline ends came to 11 bases. Germline V gene sequence: CDR1 MNHEY, CDR2 SMNVEV (reference sequence). The CDR3 region has the DNA TGTGCCAGCAGTTTAATCGGGAAGGCTGGCTACACCTTC. Amino acids: CASSLIGKAGYTF.

This clonotype was seen a handful of times. The chain carries TRBV7-2 and TRBJ1-1; no reliable D call. CDR1 SGHTA and CDR2 FQGNSA come from the germline V gene. This CDR3 region has 13 residues. V was cut by 7 bases and J by 0 bases, with 9 bases left in between. The CDR3 DNA is TGTGCCAGCAAAAGGAGCATGAACACTGAAGCTTTCTTT. Translated: CASKRSMNTEAFF.